This T cell receptor (beta chain) originates from a study of cytomegalovirus exposure and HLA in healthy donors. Primers included in the PCR were 60 Vbeta and 13 Jbeta primers. Assay used: immunoSEQ multiplex PCR; TCRdb lists only in-frame clones, some missing. The ten most abundant clones cover approximately 6.8% of a sample with around 100,000 clones. Sequences were obtained from PBMCs. The TCR comes from a man between 35 and 55 years old in good health and CMV-seropositive.

CDR3 DNA sequence: TGTGCCTGGGCTAACAGGGCATATCAGCCCCAGCATTTT. Its protein product is CAWANRAYQPQHF. The gene calls are TRBV30 and TRBJ1-5; possible D gene TRBD1, 6 bases. V lost 5 bases to trimming and J lost 5 bases, with 13 bases between them. The germline gives CDR1 GTSNPN, CDR2 SVGIG (reference sequence). The CDR3 spans 13 residues.